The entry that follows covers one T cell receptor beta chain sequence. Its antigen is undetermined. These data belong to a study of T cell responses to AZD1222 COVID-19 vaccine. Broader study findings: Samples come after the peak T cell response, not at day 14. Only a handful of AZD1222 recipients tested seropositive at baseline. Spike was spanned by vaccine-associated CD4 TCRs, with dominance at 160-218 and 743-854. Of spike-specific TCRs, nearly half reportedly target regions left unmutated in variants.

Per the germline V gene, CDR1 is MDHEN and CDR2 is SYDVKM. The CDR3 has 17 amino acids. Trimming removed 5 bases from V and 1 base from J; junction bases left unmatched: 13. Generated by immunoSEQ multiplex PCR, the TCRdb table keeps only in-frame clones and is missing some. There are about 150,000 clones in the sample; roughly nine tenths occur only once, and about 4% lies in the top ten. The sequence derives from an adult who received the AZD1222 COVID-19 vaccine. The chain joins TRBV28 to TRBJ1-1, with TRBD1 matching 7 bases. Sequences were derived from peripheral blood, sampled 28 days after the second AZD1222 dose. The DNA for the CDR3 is TGTGCCAGCAGTCTTCCCGGACAGGTTATTCAGAACACTGAAGCTTTCTTT. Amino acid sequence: CASSLPGQVIQNTEAFF.